These 5 T cell receptor beta chains share one sample of origin, sequenced in a study of shared clonotypes between healthy human individuals. It was CD45RO-negative cells, positively selected for CCR7, that made up naive CD8 cells, with terminally differentiated effector memory CD45RA+ cells excluded. Some clones are missing from TCRdb's copy, which holds only in-frame ones; the method was immunoSEQ multiplex PCR. This sample has fewer than 1 million clones; approximately 97% occur once, and the top ten carry approximately 0.2%. The source material was naive CD8+ T cells sorted from blood. Source of these receptors: a man aged 25-40 years in good health.

About this clone itself: The sample carries other DNA sequences with the same CDR3. This sequence joins TRBV27 and TRBJ1-1; the D gene is possibly TRBD1 (6 bases). The CDR3 contains 12 residues. From germline, CDR1 is MNHEY and CDR2 SMNVEV (reference sequence). The V end was cut by 5 bases, the J end by 6 bases, with 10 bases between. This CDR3 is CASSIQGAEAFF. The CDR3 DNA reads TGTGCCAGCAGTATACAGGGCGCTGAAGCTTTCTTT.

J is TRBJ2-7 and V is TRBV29-1; 7 bases align to TRBD2. This CDR3 is 15 amino acids long. CDR1 and CDR2 from the germline V gene are SQVTM and ANQGSEA. V was clipped by 5 bases and J by 1 base; unmatched bases: 11. The CDR3: CSVYQSSGVSYEQYF. Here the CDR3 DNA reads TGCAGCGTTTACCAATCTAGCGGTGTTTCCTACGAGCAGTACTTC.

As to this clone: In the same sample, other DNA sequences code for this CDR3. The chain couples TRBV5-1 to TRBJ2-1, with 14 bases matching TRBD2. CDR3 length: 15 amino acids. With V trimmed by 4 bases and J by 5 bases, 2 bases remained unmatched. Germline assignment: CDR1 SGHRS and CDR2 YFSETQ. The CDR3 nucleotides read TGCGCCAGCAGCCCGGGACTAGCGGGAGACAATGAGCAGTTCTTC. Translated: CASSPGLAGDNEQFF. Drawing the rest from reference TRBV5-1 and TRBJ2-1, the complete variable domain is KAGVTQTPRYLIKTRGQQVTLSCSPISGHRSVSWYQQTPGQGLQFLFEYFSETQRNKGNFPGRFSGRQFSNSRSEMNVSTLELGDSALYLCASSPGLAGDNEQFFGPGTRLTVL.

Worth noting for this clone: The DNA is omitted, as the CDR3 cannot be located on it reliably, and the CDR3 follows TCRdb's listing. CDR3 amino acids: CASILGLAEPYEQYF. The J gene is TRBJ2-7, the V gene TRBV6-4; the table's D call, TRBD2, was not checked against the DNA. Per the germline V gene, CDR1 is MRHNA and CDR2 is SNTAGT. The CDR3 sequence runs 15 residues, both termini included.

The rearrangement uses TRBV30 and TRBJ2-7, with D possibly TRBD1 on 6 matching bases. Germline V gene sequence: CDR1 GTSNPN, CDR2 SVGIG (reference sequence). The length of the CDR3 is 13 residues. V lost 1 base to trimming and J lost 2 bases, with 9 bases between them. Here the CDR3 reads CAWSAGTTYEQYF. In nucleotides, the CDR3 is TGTGCCTGGAGTGCCGGGACAACCTACGAGCAGTACTTC. Full variable domain (rest looked up from reference TRBV30 and TRBJ2-7): SQTIHQWPATLVQPVGSPLSLECTVEGTSNPNLYWYRQAAGRGLQLLFYSVGIGQISSEVPQNLSASRPQDRQFILSSKKLLLSDSGFYLCAWSAGTTYEQYFGPGTRLTVT.